Listed below are T cell receptor beta chains from one sample, sequenced in a study of CD8 T cells in ankylosing spondylitis. From the 5' RACE reads, TCRdb called clonotypes with MiXCR, one entry per CDR3 protein. The table records a few hundred thousand distinct CDR3 sequences, less than 10% of them present only once. Material: blood, either unsorted or a sorted T cell fraction (not recorded which). These receptors all stem from a male donor with ankylosing spondylitis. Both conserved end residues are trimmed from each CDR3.

v_call	j_call	cdr3_aa
TRBV7-9	TRBJ2-1	ASSFDRGLYEQF
TRBV25-1	TRBJ2-2	ASSEGLAGGWTGELF
TRBV20-1	TRBJ1-2	SAREGQGGYGYT
TRBV10-3	TRBJ2-1	AISEWGGSSYNEQF
TRBV12-3/TRBV12-4	TRBJ1-1	ASSFGWGGNTEAF
TRBV15	TRBJ2-1	ATSRGGTEQF
TRBV15	TRBJ2-7	ATSRAPTRTYEQY
TRBV29-1	TRBJ1-1	SVVGQGGTEAF
TRBV21-1	TRBJ2-3	ASSKTGTPDTQY
TRBV7-2	TRBJ1-1	ASSARGNANTEAF
TRBV20-1	TRBJ2-7	SASSTGGYEQY
TRBV5-1	TRBJ1-1	ASSLALGSTEAF
TRBV6-1	TRBJ1-1	ASSPPTGNTEAF
TRBV20-1	TRBJ2-1	SARAGKEGNEQF
TRBV2	TRBJ2-7	ASRQGTYEQY
TRBV6-1	TRBJ1-3	ASTQRGSPSGNTIY
TRBV2	TRBJ2-3	ASKGGTYTDTQY
TRBV29-1	TRBJ1-1	SVAEWDREAF
TRBV12-3/TRBV12-4	TRBJ2-5	ASSYSPRTGVTQETQY
TRBV12-3/TRBV12-4	TRBJ2-7	ASSLRDISYEQY
TRBV27	TRBJ2-1	ASSPGGREQF
TRBV7-2	TRBJ1-3	ASSLVGMAGNTIY
TRBV12-3/TRBV12-4	TRBJ2-7	ASSLGFWYEQY
TRBV20-1	TRBJ2-1	SAPPGLWDNEQF
TRBV6-6	TRBJ1-2	ASSYGINYGYT
TRBV7-2	TRBJ2-1	ASSLSTSGKGNEQF
TRBV20-1	TRBJ1-2	SARERTALYGYT
TRBV28	TRBJ2-2	ASIVGGNANTGELF
TRBV6-1	TRBJ2-1	ASSLTGGSWGNEQF
TRBV5-1	TRBJ2-1	ASSPWGLAGENEQF
TRBV10-3	TRBJ2-5	ATTDQETQY
TRBV7-9	TRBJ2-2	ASSLRGNTGELF
TRBV27	TRBJ2-3	ASNGGLSPDTQY
TRBV7-8	TRBJ1-5	ASSLGKSQPQH
TRBV7-2	TRBJ2-1	ASSPQMWDEQF
TRBV28	TRBJ1-1	ASSSVGTLNTEAF
TRBV12-3/TRBV12-4	TRBJ2-7	ASRIAVSSYEQY
TRBV9	TRBJ2-2	ASSVQTNTGELF
TRBV12-3/TRBV12-4	TRBJ2-2	ASRQLIDTGELF
TRBV12-3/TRBV12-4	TRBJ2-4	ASSLAVGGNIQY
TRBV7-3	TRBJ2-1	ASSSPVGRASGEQF
TRBV29-1	TRBJ1-2	SVVLGPRVGGYT
TRBV2	TRBJ2-2	ASSESPTGELF
TRBV24-1	TRBJ2-2	ATSGVGGGTGELF
TRBV12-3/TRBV12-4	TRBJ2-1	ASSLGTPSNEQF
TRBV18	TRBJ2-7	ASSPRDRAYEQY
TRBV9	TRBJ2-2	ASSGGGPGELF
TRBV6-1	TRBJ2-7	ASRPTGTGLYEQY
TRBV12-3/TRBV12-4	TRBJ2-6	ASTEGGVGANVLT
TRBV7-3	TRBJ2-2	ASSLGSLGGNTGELF
TRBV29-1	TRBJ1-3	SVEDGGNGNTIY
TRBV6-1	TRBJ1-4	ASSPQGGSEKLF
TRBV7-9	TRBJ1-3	ASLTPPDRVGNTIY
TRBV3-1	TRBJ2-5	ASSQVSSGSWRETQY
TRBV7-3	TRBJ2-2	ASSTGQGETGELF
TRBV4-3	TRBJ2-1	ASSIQANPINEQF
TRBV20-1	TRBJ2-1	SARPGASYNEQF
TRBV15	TRBJ1-5	ATSRGARTGIGQPQH